Listed here is a single T cell receptor beta chain. TCRdb's copy holds only in-frame clones and misses some; the assay was immunoSEQ multiplex PCR. The profile shows 100,000 to 150,000 clones, approximately 90% of them singletons. The data belong to a study of T cell responses to AZD1222 COVID-19 vaccine. The V end was cut by 7 bases, the J end by 9 bases, with 13 bases between. The CDR3 consists of 13 residues. The sequence derives from an adult who received the AZD1222 COVID-19 vaccine. This chain joins TRBV12-3 or TRBV12-4 and TRBJ1-6; D remains ambiguous. The material sequenced was peripheral blood, taken 28 days after the second AZD1222 dose. In DNA, the CDR3 is TGTGCCAGCACTCCCACCGTGGGTTCACCCCTCCACTTT. Translation gives CASTPTVGSPLHF.